This T cell receptor (beta chain) was sequenced for a study of control samples from healthy donors and cancer patients. The CDR3 sequence is 13 residues long. Trimming took 8 bases from V and 0 from J, leaving 11 bases between them. CDR1 is MNHEY and CDR2 is SVGAGI in the germline V gene. The method was immunoSEQ multiplex PCR; TCRdb's version includes in-frame clones alone and lacks a portion of them. Of 50,000 or so clones listed, 65% to 90% were seen once; the top ten hold roughly 2.8%. The sequence was collected from a woman aged 50 to 65 with lung cancer. The genes are TRBV6-5 and TRBJ2-7; D gene unclear. Sequencing was done on a sample of PBMCs. In DNA, the CDR3 is TGTGCCAGCGGATACTACACCTCCTACGAGCAGTACTTC. Its protein is CASGYYTSYEQYF.